This is a list of T cell receptor beta chains from one sample in a study of control samples from healthy donors and cancer patients. Assay: immunoSEQ multiplex PCR; the TCRdb copy retains only in-frame clones and omits some. The repertoire has 100,000 to 150,000 clones, 92% of them found once; the top ten carry 0.5% to 0.7%. Material: PBMCs. These receptors all come from an elderly man with head and neck cancer. The CDR3 runs from the conserved cysteine through the conserved F or W. The D gene is left open where the match is weak. Only some rows state a clone size, as once, few, many or a class for expanded clones.

v_call	clone_size	j_call	d_call	cdr3_nt	cdr3_aa
TRBV29-1	NA	TRBJ2-2	NA	TGCAGCGTGGACCCGAGTAGCACCGGGGAGCTGTTTTTT	CSVDPSSTGELFF
TRBV10-1	NA	TRBJ1-1	NA	TGCGCCAGCAGTGAGAATGTGGCGAACACTGAAGCTTTCTTT	CASSENVANTEAFF
TRBV6-5	NA	TRBJ2-3	NA	TGTGCCAGCAAACGGTGGCAGACCACAGATACGCAGTATTTT	CASKRWQTTDTQYF
TRBV6-5	NA	TRBJ1-6	NA	TGTGCCAGCAGTTCCGGAGGGCGGTATTCACCCCTCCACTTT	CASSSGGRYSPLHF
TRBV19	NA	TRBJ2-1	TRBD2	TGTGCCAGTAAGGCTAGCGGGAGTCCCTACAATGAGCAGTTCTTC	CASKASGSPYNEQFF
TRBV3-1/TRBV3-2	NA	TRBJ2-5	NA	TGTGCCAGCAGCCAAGATAGGGTAGCGGTCTTCCAAGAGACCCAGTACTTC	CASSQDRVAVFQETQYF
TRBV2	NA	TRBJ2-2	TRBD2	TGTGCCAGCAGTGAGCTAGCGGGCACTCTCGGGGAGCTGTTTTTT	CASSELAGTLGELFF
TRBV5-1	NA	TRBJ2-3	TRBD2	TGCGCCAGCAGCTTCTTAGCGGGAGGGCTAGATACGCAGTATTTT	CASSFLAGGLDTQYF
TRBV24-1	NA	TRBJ2-5	NA	TGTGCCACCGCTGGGCGTTGGGAAGAGACCCAGTACTTC	CATAGRWEETQYF
TRBV2	NA	TRBJ1-1	NA	TGTGCCAGCAGTGAAGGGTCACTGAACACTGAAGCTTTCTTT	CASSEGSLNTEAFF
TRBV3-1/TRBV3-2	NA	TRBJ1-5	TRBD1	TGTGCCAGCAGCCAAGGGGACAGTAGCAATCAGCCCCAGCATTTT	CASSQGDSSNQPQHF
TRBV27	NA	TRBJ1-5	NA	TGTGCCAGCCGTCCCCTTAGTGGAACCACGCTTAGCAATCAGCCCCAGCATTTT	CASRPLSGTTLSNQPQHF
TRBV4-1	NA	TRBJ1-5	NA	TGCGCCAGCAGCCAGACAGGAGGCAATCAGCCCCAGCATTTT	CASSQTGGNQPQHF
TRBV5-4	NA	TRBJ2-5	NA	TGTGCCAGCAGCGTCCGGGGGCTAGTAACCCAAGAGACCCAGTACTTC	CASSVRGLVTQETQYF
TRBV3-1/TRBV3-2	NA	TRBJ1-1	NA	TGTGCCAGCAGCCCCCCATCAAACACTGAAGCTTTCTTT	CASSPPSNTEAFF
TRBV7-8	NA	TRBJ2-5	TRBD2	TGTGCCATAGGGGAGGGAGGGCGAGAGACCCAGTACTTC	CAIGEGGRETQYF
TRBV24-1	NA	TRBJ2-7	NA	TGTGCCACCAGTGATTTGCCAGGGGACGACGAGCAGTACTTC	CATSDLPGDDEQYF
TRBV30	NA	TRBJ2-7	NA	TGTGCCTGGAGTGTGGAAGCTTACGAGCAGTACTTC	CAWSVEAYEQYF
TRBV2	NA	TRBJ2-2	NA	TGTGCCAGCAGTGAAGGGTGGGGGAACACCGGGGAGCTGTTTTTT	CASSEGWGNTGELFF
TRBV4-1	NA	TRBJ1-2	NA	TGCGCCAGCAGCCAAGGGGAGGCGGACAGAGCTAACTATGGCTACACCTTC	CASSQGEADRANYGYTF
TRBV19	NA	TRBJ1-6	NA	TGTGCCAGTAGTATTCTATCCGGGACGGATAATTCACCCCTCCACTTT	CASSILSGTDNSPLHF
TRBV14	NA	TRBJ2-5	TRBD2	TGTGCCAGCAGCCTACTAGCGGGGGGCCGGGAGACCCAGTACTTC	CASSLLAGGRETQYF
TRBV2	NA	TRBJ2-7	TRBD2	TGTGCCAGCAGTGTACTCAGGACTAGCGTCCTCGAGCAGTACTTC	CASSVLRTSVLEQYF
TRBV7-9	NA	TRBJ1-3	TRBD1	TGTGCCAGCAGCCTCCCACAGGGGAGCTCTGGAAACACCATATATTTT	CASSLPQGSSGNTIYF
TRBV5-5	NA	TRBJ2-3	TRBD1	TGTGCCAGCAGCAAGGGACAGGTCAGCACAGATACGCAGTATTTT	CASSKGQVSTDTQYF
TRBV24-1	once	TRBJ2-3	NA	TGTGCCACCAGTGCGGCAGGAAGCACAGATACGCAGTATTTT	CATSAAGSTDTQYF
TRBV12-3/TRBV12-4	NA	TRBJ2-4	NA	TGTGCCAGCAGTTTAGCGTCACTCAACATTCAGTACTTC	CASSLASLNIQYF
TRBV5-6	once	TRBJ2-3	NA	TGTGCCAGCAGCTTGTACGTGGATACGCAGTATTTT	CASSLYVDTQYF
TRBV10-2	NA	TRBJ2-7	TRBD1	TGCGCCAGCAGTGACTGGGCAGGGGGCTCCTACGAGCAGTACTTC	CASSDWAGGSYEQYF
TRBV10-3	NA	TRBJ1-2	NA	TGTGCCATCAGTGAGGGGAACTATGGCTACACCTTC	CAISEGNYGYTF
TRBV19	NA	TRBJ1-2	NA	TGTGCCAGTAGTGGCTCCAAAGATACGTTATATGGCTACACCTTC	CASSGSKDTLYGYTF
TRBV29-1	NA	TRBJ2-7	NA	TGCAGCGCCCGATGGCCATTTTCCTACGAGCAGTACTTC	CSARWPFSYEQYF
TRBV24-1	once	TRBJ2-3	TRBD1	TGTGCCACCTCACCGGGACAGGGACGCACAGATACGCAGTATTTT	CATSPGQGRTDTQYF
TRBV5-3	NA	TRBJ2-2	NA	TGTGCCAGAAGCTTGGACGGGGGAGCGGACGGGGAGCTGTTTTTT	CARSLDGGADGELFF
TRBV5-1	NA	TRBJ2-1	TRBD1	TGCGCCAGCTCTCAACGACAGGGGGCCGAGGGTGAGCAGTTCTTC	CASSQRQGAEGEQFF
TRBV21-1	NA	TRBJ2-3	NA	TGTGCCAGCAGCAAATTAGGGCTAGCGGATAGAAGCACAGATACGCAGTATTTT	CASSKLGLADRSTDTQYF
TRBV25-1	once	TRBJ1-1	NA	TGTGCCAGCAGTGAATTCCCAGGGGATCACACTGAAGCTTTCTTT	CASSEFPGDHTEAFF
TRBV5-6	once	TRBJ1-2	NA	TGTGCCAGCAGCCGTAACAGGGCCAACTATGGCTACACCTTC	CASSRNRANYGYTF
TRBV7-2	once	TRBJ2-1	TRBD2	TGTGCCAGCAGCCGGGGACTAGCGGGGTACAATGAGCAGTTCTTC	CASSRGLAGYNEQFF
TRBV6-5	NA	TRBJ2-1	NA	TGTGCCACCTCTTCTGGAGGGAGCTCCTACAATGAGCAGTTCTTC	CATSSGGSSYNEQFF
TRBV27	NA	TRBJ1-2	NA	TGTGCCAGCAGTTTTAAGGGGGGTCGCTATGGCTACACCTTC	CASSFKGGRYGYTF
TRBV18	few	TRBJ1-1	NA	TGTGCCAGCTCCCGAACGTCCCTAGGGAACACTGAAGCTTTCTTT	CASSRTSLGNTEAFF
TRBV19	NA	TRBJ2-3	NA	TGTGCCAGTAGTATCAAGGGGTTCTACACAGATACGCAGTATTTT	CASSIKGFYTDTQYF
TRBV10-3	once	TRBJ1-5	NA	TGTGCCATCCGAGGAGGGCTAAATCAGCCCCAGCATTTT	CAIRGGLNQPQHF
TRBV5-1	NA	TRBJ2-5	NA	TGCGCCAGCAGCTTGTTAGGGGCGGAGACCCAGTACTTC	CASSLLGAETQYF
TRBV6-5	NA	TRBJ2-7	TRBD1	TGTGCCAGCAGCCAAGGGACAGCCTTTTACGAGCAGTACTTC	CASSQGTAFYEQYF
TRBV5-6	NA	TRBJ1-2	NA	TGTGCCAGCAGCTGGACCGGGACTGCCTTGAATGGCTACACCTTC	CASSWTGTALNGYTF
TRBV18	NA	TRBJ1-3	TRBD1	TGTGCCAGCTCACCGGGACAGGGGTCTGGAAACACCATATATTTT	CASSPGQGSGNTIYF
TRBV5-8	NA	TRBJ1-1	TRBD1	TGTGCCAGCAGCACCGGGACAGGCCTGAACACTGAAGCTTTCTTT	CASSTGTGLNTEAFF
TRBV6-5	NA	TRBJ2-1	NA	TGTGCCAGCAGGATCGGATCATTCTCCTACAATGAGCAGTTCTTC	CASRIGSFSYNEQFF
TRBV5-1	NA	TRBJ2-7	NA	TGCGCCAGCAGCCTCCTTTTGGCCTACGAGCAGTACTTC	CASSLLLAYEQYF
TRBV6-5	NA	TRBJ2-1	NA	TGTGCCAGCAGTTATACGGGCTCCTACAATGAGCAGTTCTTC	CASSYTGSYNEQFF
TRBV6-1	NA	TRBJ1-5	NA	TGTGCCAGCAGTGAAGCACCCCTGTCTGGTCAGCCCCAGCATTTT	CASSEAPLSGQPQHF
TRBV5-4	NA	TRBJ2-5	TRBD2	TGTGCCAGCAGCTCGGGACTAGCGGAAGAGACCCAGTACTTC	CASSSGLAEETQYF
TRBV4-1	once	TRBJ2-1	NA	TGCGCCAGCAGCCAAGGGGGGCCCAACAATGAGCAGTTCTTC	CASSQGGPNNEQFF
TRBV5-4	NA	TRBJ2-2	NA	TGTGCCAGCAGCTTGGTGGGGCCCGGGGAGCTGTTTTTT	CASSLVGPGELFF
TRBV4-2	NA	TRBJ2-5	TRBD2	TGTGCCAGCAGCCCGAGGAACTCTTTCTGGACTAGCGGAATTCAAGAGACCCAGTACTTC	CASSPRNSFWTSGIQETQYF
TRBV9	NA	TRBJ1-3	NA	TGTGCCAGCAGCGTAGATGTACCCTCTGGAAACACCATATATTTT	CASSVDVPSGNTIYF
TRBV10-3	NA	TRBJ1-1	NA	TGTGCCATCCGCTCTGACTTGAACACTGAAGCTTTCTTT	CAIRSDLNTEAFF
TRBV21-1	NA	TRBJ2-5	NA	TGTGCCAGCAGAAAGGGCCAGGGTCAAGAGACCCAGTACTTC	CASRKGQGQETQYF